This T cell receptor beta chain was captured by sequencing in a study of spatial heterogeneity in lung cancer. Study summary: Detection consistently yielded more beta chains than alpha chains.

Study observations and caveats: Tracking of tumor mutation counts was seen in expanded intratumoral alpha and beta TCR counts.

Time point meaning: sample taken at primary tumor resection. The cohort: 70 to 75 early-stage, untreated non-small cell lung cancer patients. CDR3 length: 11 residues. CDR1 and CDR2 (germline): SEHNR, FQNEAQ (reference sequence). V was cut by 5 bases and J by 0 bases, with 2 bases left in between. Each molecule of TCR cDNA was tagged with one unique molecular identifier. TCRdb itself ran the 5' RACE reads through MiXCR, one entry per CDR3 protein. The sample has 4,500 to 5,000 distinct CDR3 sequences, less than 35% seen once. Concerning this clonotype itself: The antigen is undetermined.

V usage is TRBV7-9 and J usage is TRBJ2-7; D remains ambiguous. This sequence was found in a female donor with early-stage non-small cell lung cancer. The sample consisted of lung tumor tissue, taken at surgery. The CDR3 loop is CASSPSYEQYF. The CDR3 region has the DNA TGTGCCAGCAGCCCCTCCTACGAGCAGTACTTC.